These T cell receptor beta chains were read from a single sample in a study of T-cell memory formation after mild COVID-19. One entry per CDR3 protein results from TCRdb running MiXCR on the 5' RACE reads. The sample has a few hundred thousand distinct CDR3 sequences, 8.2% seen once; the top ten hold under 25%. Sample: PBMCs or a T cell subset sorted from them (not recorded which). These receptors came from a man between 18 and 35 years old who had mild COVID-19 (a few samples of this study predate the infection). Cell type and time point are not known. Both conserved end residues are part of each CDR3. D genes are given only for firm matches.

j_gene	v_gene	d_gene	CDR3aa
TRBJ2-5	TRBV27	TRBD2	CASKTGGQETQYF
TRBJ2-3	TRBV14	-	CASSRGWVQGTDTQYF
TRBJ1-1	TRBV18	TRBD1	CASSPKWTGKNTEAFF
TRBJ2-1	TRBV6-6	TRBD2	CASKESGGSYNEQFF
TRBJ2-5	TRBV20-1	-	CSARAGETQYF
TRBJ1-2	TRBV7-2	-	CASSAVGVYGYTF
TRBJ2-4	TRBV7-8	-	CASSLGPAAKNIQYF
TRBJ2-1	TRBV6-4	TRBD2	CASSDWASGDYNEQFF
TRBJ2-1	TRBV24-1	-	CATSDKKGLYNEQFF
TRBJ2-1	TRBV3-2	-	CASSLGWVHDEQFF
TRBJ2-7	TRBV5-6	-	CASSLSRGRGYEQYF
TRBJ1-3	TRBV13	-	CASSLEGDGNTIYF
TRBJ2-5	TRBV5-1	TRBD1	CASSAGRRTGGWGYQETQYF
TRBJ2-3	TRBV4-3	-	CASSQTSADTQYF
TRBJ2-7	TRBV6-2/TRBV6-3	-	CASRPHRQYEQYF
TRBJ2-5	TRBV7-9	TRBD2	CASSLSGGTETQYF
TRBJ1-3	TRBV12-3/TRBV12-4	-	CASSREMGNTIYF
TRBJ1-2	TRBV10-3	-	CAISDAHQAGYTF
TRBJ2-7	TRBV7-6	-	CASSLGPGPYEQYF
TRBJ2-5	TRBV6-2/TRBV6-3	TRBD1	CASSRQGFRLYQETQYF
TRBJ2-3	TRBV3-2	-	CASSQACTDTQYF
TRBJ1-4	TRBV7-2	-	CASSLGGRGEKLFF
TRBJ1-3	TRBV12-3/TRBV12-4	TRBD1	CASSFADRGSGNTIYF
TRBJ2-1	TRBV25-1	TRBD1	CASSQAPGQGTQHVFF
TRBJ1-4	TRBV7-8	-	CASSNRQEKLFF
TRBJ2-1	TRBV27	TRBD2	CASRLQNPSGAYYNEQFF
TRBJ1-1	TRBV29-1	-	CSVRNRLSWNTEAFF
TRBJ1-1	TRBV20-1	-	CSARIGGPNTEAFF
TRBJ2-3	TRBV9	-	CASSTGTSSDTQYF
TRBJ1-6	TRBV12-3/TRBV12-4	-	CASSFDVYNSPLHF
TRBJ2-3	TRBV7-3	-	CASSSSWGDTDTQYF
TRBJ1-1	TRBV7-9	-	CASSLEPGVWTEAFF
TRBJ1-2	TRBV7-2	-	CASSSRGGYNYGYTF
TRBJ2-2	TRBV20-1	-	CSAPRGSGELFF
TRBJ1-2	TRBV28	TRBD1	CASSPHSTGDGYTF
TRBJ2-1	TRBV4-1	-	CASSQVVNEQFF
TRBJ2-2	TRBV5-1	TRBD2	CASSLPGLAVNTGELFF
TRBJ1-1	TRBV20-1	-	CSARSGDALRAFF
TRBJ2-3	TRBV7-2	-	CASSLDFAAGITDTQYF
TRBJ1-5	TRBV12-3/TRBV12-4	-	CASRGGNQPQHF
TRBJ2-4	TRBV5-1	TRBD1	CASSSWDRVNIQYF
TRBJ2-5	TRBV5-1	TRBD2	CASSLKWIAGGEGETQYF
TRBJ2-1	TRBV24-1	-	CATSDPGVGQFF
TRBJ2-7	TRBV25-1	-	CASNPRGTVAQYF
TRBJ1-5	TRBV6-2/TRBV6-3	TRBD1	CASSRDRADSNQPQHF
TRBJ1-2	TRBV6-5	-	CASSPDGHYGYTF
TRBJ1-6	TRBV4-3	TRBD1	CASSHYGQGNSPLHF
TRBJ2-7	TRBV10-3	-	CAISGEYEQYF
TRBJ1-5	TRBV9	-	CASSVGFLDTQPQHF
TRBJ2-2	TRBV5-1	TRBD1	CASSNWPSDRGTSGELFF
TRBJ2-7	TRBV18	TRBD2	CASSPVTPGLASGAYEQYF
TRBJ2-5	TRBV4-3	-	CASSQEGGGRAQDTQYF
TRBJ1-6	TRBV7-2	-	CASSLGDRAWYGSPLHF